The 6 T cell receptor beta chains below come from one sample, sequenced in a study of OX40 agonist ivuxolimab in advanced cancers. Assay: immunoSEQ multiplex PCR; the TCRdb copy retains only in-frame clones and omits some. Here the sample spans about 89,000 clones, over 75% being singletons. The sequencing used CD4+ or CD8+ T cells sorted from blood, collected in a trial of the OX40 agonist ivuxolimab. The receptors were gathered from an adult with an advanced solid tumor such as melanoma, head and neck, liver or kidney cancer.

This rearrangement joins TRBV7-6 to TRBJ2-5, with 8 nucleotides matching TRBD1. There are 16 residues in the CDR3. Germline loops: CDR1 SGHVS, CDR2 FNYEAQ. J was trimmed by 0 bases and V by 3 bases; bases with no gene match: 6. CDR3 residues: CASSFDRGPYQETQYF. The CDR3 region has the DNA TGTGCCAGCAGCTTCGACAGGGGTCCTTACCAAGAGACCCAGTACTTC.

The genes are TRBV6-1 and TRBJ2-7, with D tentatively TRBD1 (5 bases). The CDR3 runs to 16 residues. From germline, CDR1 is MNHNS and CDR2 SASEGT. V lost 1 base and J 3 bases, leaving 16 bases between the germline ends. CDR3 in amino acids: CASSEGALQGDYEQYF. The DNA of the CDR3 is TGTGCCAGCAGTGAAGGGGCTCTCCAAGGGGACTACGAGCAGTACTTC.

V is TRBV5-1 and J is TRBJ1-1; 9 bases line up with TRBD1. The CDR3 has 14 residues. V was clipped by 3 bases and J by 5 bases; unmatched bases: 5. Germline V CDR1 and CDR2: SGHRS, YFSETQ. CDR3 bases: TGCGCCAGCAGCTCCGGGACAGGGAGGACTGAAGCTTTCTTT. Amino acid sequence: CASSSGTGRTEAFF.

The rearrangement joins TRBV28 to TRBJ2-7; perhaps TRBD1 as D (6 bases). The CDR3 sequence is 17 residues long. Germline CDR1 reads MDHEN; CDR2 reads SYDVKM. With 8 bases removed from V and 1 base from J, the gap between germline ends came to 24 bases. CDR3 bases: TGTGCCAGCCCACCGCGTACAGGGTGGGTCGCGTCCTACGAGCAGTACTTC. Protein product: CASPPRTGWVASYEQYF.

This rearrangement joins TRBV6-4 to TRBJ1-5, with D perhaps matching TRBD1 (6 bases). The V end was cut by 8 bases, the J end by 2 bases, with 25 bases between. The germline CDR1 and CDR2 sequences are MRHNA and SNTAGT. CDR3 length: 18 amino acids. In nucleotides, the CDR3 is TGTGCCAGCTTGATACGGGCAGGGGCTTTGGTAGGCAATCAGCCCCAGCATTTT. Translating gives CASLIRAGALVGNQPQHF.

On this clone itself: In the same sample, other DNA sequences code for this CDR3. Here the CDR3 reads CASSLLQGDYGYTF. The CDR3 DNA reads TGCGCCAGCAGCCTATTGCAGGGTGACTATGGCTACACCTTC. V usage is TRBV5-1 and J usage is TRBJ1-2, with D perhaps matching TRBD1 (5 bases). The germline V gene encodes CDR1 SGHRS and CDR2 YFSETQ. This CDR3 is 14 amino acids long. V dropped 4 bases and J dropped 3 bases, with 13 bases sitting between them.